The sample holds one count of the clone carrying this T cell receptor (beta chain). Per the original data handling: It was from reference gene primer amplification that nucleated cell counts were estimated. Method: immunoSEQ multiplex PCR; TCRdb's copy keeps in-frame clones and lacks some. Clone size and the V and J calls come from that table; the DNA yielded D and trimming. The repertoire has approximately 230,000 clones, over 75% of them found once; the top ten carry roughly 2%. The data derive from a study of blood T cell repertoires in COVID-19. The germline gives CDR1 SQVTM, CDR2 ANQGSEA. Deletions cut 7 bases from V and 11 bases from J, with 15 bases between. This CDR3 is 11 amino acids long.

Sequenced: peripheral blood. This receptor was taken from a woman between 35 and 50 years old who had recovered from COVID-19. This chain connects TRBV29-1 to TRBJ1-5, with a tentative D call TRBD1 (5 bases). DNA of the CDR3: TGCAGCGGGGGGACTGCGGCGTCCCAGCATTTT. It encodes CSGGTAASQHF.